This TCR beta chain was recovered during a study of blood T cell repertoires in COVID-19. In the study overall: COVID-19 samples collected from the United States, Italy and Spain covered acute and convalescent phases. From T cells, B-cell-depleted T cells, or PBMCs came the material, which was cDNA or gDNA.

The assay was immunoSEQ multiplex PCR, and TCRdb's table has in-frame clones only and misses some. This sample yields about 68,000 clones, of which more than 60% are seen a single time; 23% belongs to the top ten. The CDR3 has 14 residues. Trimming removed 0 bases from V and 6 bases from J, with 11 bases in between. Germline V gene sequence: CDR1 LGHDT, CDR2 YNNKEL (reference sequence). Sequencing was carried out using peripheral blood. V is TRBV3-1 (or the pseudogene TRBV3-2) and J is TRBJ1-2; weak D call: TRBD1 (6 bases). The TCR originated in a human donor in a cohort sampled during active COVID-19. The CDR3 sequence: CASSQEGALNGYTF. The CDR3, as DNA: TGTGCCAGCAGCCAAGAGGGGGCGCTCAATGGCTACACCTTC.